What follows are 3 T cell receptor beta chains derived from one specimen sequenced in a study of vaccination and CD4 T cells after COVID-19. Their recognized antigens are unknown. As to treatment: roughly ten-day PBMC culture with coronavirus spike peptide pools or control peptides (ViraFEST assay). Sequenced with the Oncomine TCR Beta short-read assay was DNA taken from cultured CD4+ T cells. One entry per CDR3 protein results from TCRdb running MiXCR on the PCR reads. This table holds around 12,000 distinct CDR3 sequences, 45% to 55% found once. Sequenced: CD4+ T cells from blood, cultured in vitro. All receptors come from a human donor who had recovered from COVID-19.

The chain is built from TRBV19 and TRBJ2-3, with 7 bases lining up with TRBD1. CDR1 is LNHDA, CDR2 SQIVND, per germline (reference sequence). There are 15 residues in the CDR3. With V trimmed by 1 base and J by 1 base, 2 bases remained unmatched. CDR3 loop: CASSIGQGGTDTQYF. Written as DNA, the CDR3 is TGTGCCAGTAGTATAGGACAGGGTGGCACAGATACGCAGTATTTT.

By share, this clonotype ranks as large. The chain joins TRBV6-1 to TRBJ1-5, with 7 bases aligning to TRBD1. Germline V gives CDR1 MNHNS, CDR2 SASEGT. With 6 bases clipped from V and 5 bases from J, the junction kept 10 bases outside the gene matches. CDR3 length: 15 residues. This CDR3 is CASRQTGDPYQPQHF. In DNA, the CDR3 is TGTGCCAGCAGGCAAACAGGGGATCCCTATCAGCCCCAGCATTTT.

The V gene is TRBV19, the J gene TRBJ1-3; D ambiguous. Germline CDR1 reads LNHDA; CDR2 reads SQIVND (reference sequence). Trimming stripped 7 bases from V and 1 base from J, with 11 bases between. CDR3 length: 14 amino acids. The CDR3 DNA reads TGTGCCAGTACCGCGGCCAGATCTGGAAACACCATATATTTT. Amino acid sequence: CASTAARSGNTIYF.